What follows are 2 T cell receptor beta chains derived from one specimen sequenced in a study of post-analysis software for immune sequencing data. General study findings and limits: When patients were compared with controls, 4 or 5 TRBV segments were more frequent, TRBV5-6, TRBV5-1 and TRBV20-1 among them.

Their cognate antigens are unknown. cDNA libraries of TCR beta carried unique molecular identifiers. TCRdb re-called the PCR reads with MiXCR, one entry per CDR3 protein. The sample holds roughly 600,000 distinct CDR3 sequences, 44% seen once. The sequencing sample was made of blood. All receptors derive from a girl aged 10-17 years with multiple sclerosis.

The CDR3 region has the DNA TGTGCCAGCAGTGAAGAGACAGGGTGGAACTATGGCTACACCTTC. Translated, it gives CASSEETGWNYGYTF. The V call is TRBV6-1, the J call TRBJ1-2, with TRBD1 matching over 7 bases. The ends lost 1 base at V and 2 bases at J; junction bases unmatched: 4. The CDR3 is 15 residues long. The germline gives CDR1 MNHNS, CDR2 SASEGT.

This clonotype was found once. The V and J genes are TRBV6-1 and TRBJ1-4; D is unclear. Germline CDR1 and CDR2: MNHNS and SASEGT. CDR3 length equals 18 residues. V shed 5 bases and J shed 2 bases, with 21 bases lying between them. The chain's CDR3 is CASSPKKWNEWTNEKLFF. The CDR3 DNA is TGTGCCAGCAGTCCCAAAAAATGGAACGAGTGGACTAATGAAAAACTGTTTTTT.